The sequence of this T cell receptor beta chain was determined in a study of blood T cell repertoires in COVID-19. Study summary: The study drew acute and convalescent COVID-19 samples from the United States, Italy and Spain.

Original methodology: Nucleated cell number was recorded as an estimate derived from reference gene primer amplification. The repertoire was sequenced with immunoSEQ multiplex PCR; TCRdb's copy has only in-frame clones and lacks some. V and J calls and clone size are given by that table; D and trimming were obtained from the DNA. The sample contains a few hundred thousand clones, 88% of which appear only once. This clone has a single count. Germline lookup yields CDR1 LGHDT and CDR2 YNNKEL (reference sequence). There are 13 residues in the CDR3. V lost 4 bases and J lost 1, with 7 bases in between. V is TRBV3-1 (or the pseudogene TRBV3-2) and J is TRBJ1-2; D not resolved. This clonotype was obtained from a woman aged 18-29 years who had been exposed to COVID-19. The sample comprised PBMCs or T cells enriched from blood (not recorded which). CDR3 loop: CASSRNSNYGYTF. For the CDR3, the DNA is TGTGCCAGCAGCCGGAACAGTAACTATGGCTACACCTTC.